This T cell receptor (beta chain) was captured by sequencing in a study of T-cell memory formation after mild COVID-19. Looking at the study overall: The study found TCR clusters largely donor specific.

TCRdb ran MiXCR on the 5' RACE reads and lists one entry per CDR3 protein. The sample yields some 300,000 distinct CDR3 sequences, around 19% seen once. This CDR3 has 14 residues. With 4 bases removed from V and 1 base from J, the gap between germline ends came to 11 bases. Germline V gene data show CDR1 as SGDLS and CDR2 as YYNGEE. The table lists this clonotype with a few counts. The chain recombines TRBV9 with TRBJ1-1; D is unclear. Sequences were obtained from PBMCs or a T cell subset sorted from them (not recorded which). The receptor was isolated from a man younger than 35 who had mild COVID-19 (a few samples of this study predate the infection). Cell type and time point are not known. CDR3 protein: CASSPVGQNTEAFF. The CDR3 DNA follows: TGTGCCAGCAGCCCAGTGGGTCAGAACACTGAAGCTTTCTTT.